The 19 T cell receptor beta chains listed next were all sequenced from one sample in a study of T cell clones after liver transplantation. Generated by immunoSEQ multiplex PCR, the TCRdb table keeps only in-frame clones and is missing some. The sample shows roughly 120,000 clones, around nine tenths of them seen only once. This specimen consisted of CD4+ T cells from blood, obtained 12 months after liver transplant. The receptor source for this set is a human patient who received a liver transplant. Some T cells could come from the graft donor.

V is TRBV5-4 and J is TRBJ2-5, with TRBD1 matching 7 bases. The V and J ends lost 2 bases and 1 base, in that order; junction bases with no gene match: 5. Germline V lookup: CDR1 SGHNT, CDR2 YYREEE (reference sequence). The CDR3 is made up of 15 amino acids. The CDR3 DNA is TGTGCCAGCAGCTTCGGACAGGAAACCCAAGAGACCCAGTACTTC. Translated, it gives CASSFGQETQETQYF.

This rearrangement joins TRBV29-1 to TRBJ2-3; D is ambiguous. Trimming pared 8 bases from V and 5 bases from J, leaving 17 bases between. The CDR3 has 13 amino acids. Germline CDR1 and CDR2: SQVTM and ANQGSEA. CDR3 sequence reads: CSPLHIPQDTQYF. The CDR3 nucleotides read TGCAGCCCCCTTCATATCCCCCAAGATACGCAGTATTTT.

V usage is TRBV7-8 and J usage is TRBJ2-5, with D tentatively TRBD1 or TRBD2 (6 bases each). Trimming removed 1 base at V and 4 bases at J, with 16 bases between. There are 16 residues in the CDR3. The germline CDR1 and CDR2 sequences are SGHVS and FQNEAQ. The CDR3 reads CASSLEVRGPGETQYF. The CDR3 DNA sequence: TGTGCCAGCAGCTTAGAGGTCCGGGGGCCAGGAGAGACCCAGTACTTC.

This clone was detected a few times. V is TRBV5-1 and J is TRBJ1-2; 8 bases match TRBD1. The ends lost 5 bases at V and 3 bases at J; junction bases unmatched: 6. The CDR3 contains 14 residues. Germline V CDR1 and CDR2: SGHRS, YFSETQ. The CDR3 region has the DNA TGCGCCAGCAGGGGAGCAGGGGGCGACTATGGCTACACCTTC. This translates into CASRGAGGDYGYTF.

The V gene is TRBV28, the J gene TRBJ2-1, with D unresolved. CDR1 and CDR2 (germline): MDHEN, SYDVKM. V was trimmed by 2 bases and J by 6 bases, leaving 5 bases between them. The CDR3 runs to 12 residues. The CDR3 is CASSLMANEQFF. For the CDR3, the DNA is TGTGCCAGCAGTTTAATGGCCAATGAGCAGTTCTTC.

The gene calls are TRBV5-1 and TRBJ2-7; TRBD2 matches 9 bases. The CDR3 sequence is 15 residues long. V lost 3 bases to trimming and J lost 6 bases; unmatched junction nucleotides: 10. CDR1 and CDR2 (germline): SGHRS, YFSETQ. The DNA of the CDR3 is TGCGCCAGCAGCTCGTTCGGGACTAGCCTCGCCGAGCAGTACTTC. Translating gives CASSSFGTSLAEQYF.

This clone was seen a single time. This sequence joins TRBV7-2 and TRBJ2-5, with D uncertain. Trimming cost V 1 base and J 1 base, with 10 bases left between them. The germline CDR1 and CDR2 sequences are SGHTA and FQGNSA. This CDR3 has 15 amino acids. The CDR3 sequence is CASSLVVLVQETQYF. The CDR3 region has the DNA TGTGCCAGCAGCTTAGTAGTTCTTGTCCAAGAGACCCAGTACTTC.

The chain recombines TRBV11-3 with TRBJ2-5; D is possibly TRBD2 (5 bases). Trimming left V 5 bases short and J 5 bases short, with 9 bases between. This CDR3 spans 12 amino acids. The germline CDR1 and CDR2 sequences are SGHNT and YENEEA. The CDR3 region has the DNA TGTGCCAGCAGCAAAGGCGGGGAGACCCAGTACTTC. It is translated as CASSKGGETQYF.

The chain uses TRBV28 and TRBJ2-5; D may be TRBD1 (7 bases). Trimming took 2 bases from V and 5 from J, leaving 15 bases between them. The CDR3 runs 15 residues. Germline CDR1 reads MDHEN; CDR2 reads SYDVKM. CDR3 loop: CASSLVTGRLETQYF. For the CDR3, the DNA is TGTGCCAGCAGTTTAGTGACAGGGAGGTTGGAGACCCAGTACTTC.

The rearrangement uses TRBV5-1 and TRBJ2-1, with 7 bases matching TRBD1. V trimming: 5 bases; J trimming: 1 base; junction bases outside the gene matches: 6. Germline-derived CDR1 and CDR2 are SGHRS and YFSETQ. CDR3 size: 15 residues. The CDR3 reads CASRPDRVSYNEQFF. CDR3 DNA sequence: TGCGCCAGCAGGCCTGACAGGGTATCCTACAATGAGCAGTTCTTC.

The V gene is TRBV5-1, the J gene TRBJ1-1; 12 bases match TRBD1. V trimming: 8 bases; J trimming: 1 base; junction bases outside the gene matches: 12. This CDR3 has 17 residues. The germline V gene has CDR1 SGHRS and CDR2 YFSETQ. CDR3 coding DNA: TGCGCCAGTCGGTCCGGGACAGGGGGCGCTGGGAACACTGAAGCTTTCTTT. Translating gives CASRSGTGGAGNTEAFF.

The V and J genes are TRBV29-1 and TRBJ1-2; 11 nucleotides align to TRBD1. Looked up from germline, CDR1 is SQVTM and CDR2 is ANQGSEA. This CDR3 is 13 amino acids long. V was clipped by 6 bases and J by 7 bases; unmatched bases: 7. The CDR3 DNA is TGCAGCGTCCTCGGACAGGGGGCTGGTGGCTACACCTTC. Translation gives CSVLGQGAGGYTF.

The J gene is TRBJ1-2, the V gene TRBV11-3; 7 nucleotides align to TRBD1. With 3 bases clipped from V and 6 bases from J, the junction kept 10 bases outside the gene matches. This CDR3 comprises 15 residues. Germline V CDR1 and CDR2: SGHNT, YENEEA. The CDR3 loop reads CASSLSPGQQNGYTF. The DNA for the CDR3 is TGTGCCAGCAGCTTGTCCCCGGGACAGCAGAATGGCTACACCTTC. The whole variable domain, filled in from reference TRBV11-3 and TRBJ1-2, reads EAGVVQSPRYKIIEKKQPVAFWCNPISGHNTLYWYLQNLGQGPELLIRYENEEAVDDSQLPKDRFSAERLKGVDSTLKIQPAELGDSAVYLCASSLSPGQQNGYTFGSGTRLTVV.

The genes are TRBV4-3 and TRBJ2-3; TRBD2 matches at 8 bases. The CDR3 loop spans 15 amino acids. The germline V gene has CDR1 LGHNA and CDR2 YSLEER. Losses at the gene ends were 2 bases for V and 1 base for J; bases not matched to a gene: 2. For the CDR3, the DNA is TGCGCCAGCAGCCAATTGACTAGCGGCACAGATACGCAGTATTTT. Protein: CASSQLTSGTDTQYF.

The chain joins TRBV11-2 to TRBJ1-5, with 7 bases that match TRBD1. With V trimmed by 5 bases and J by 0 bases, 7 bases remained unmatched. In germline, CDR1 is SGHAT, CDR2 FQNNGV. CDR3 size: 16 residues. This chain's CDR3 is CASSQGDGHSNQPQHF. CDR3 bases: TGTGCCAGCAGCCAGGGGGACGGTCATAGCAATCAGCCCCAGCATTTT.

The chain couples TRBV2 to TRBJ1-1; 7 positions agree with TRBD1. V lost 6 bases, J lost 5 bases, and 6 bases stayed unmatched. This CDR3 has 13 amino acids. Germline CDR1 and CDR2: SNHLY and FYNNEI. The CDR3 nucleotides are TGTGCCAGCAGGGCAGGGGGGAGGACTGAAGCTTTCTTT. Protein: CASRAGGRTEAFF.

This chain connects TRBV5-1 to TRBJ2-6, with 7 nucleotides matching TRBD1. The CDR3 has 18 residues. V was pared by 0 bases and J by 1 base, with 7 bases of the junction left unmatched. Germline V gene sequence: CDR1 SGHRS, CDR2 YFSETQ. The CDR3 here is CASSLGGTDLSGANVLTF. CDR3 bases: TGCGCCAGCAGCTTGGGAGGGACAGACTTATCTGGGGCCAACGTCCTGACTTTC.

The CDR3 nucleotides read TGTGCCAGCTCACCCGCGGCAGCGAACTATGGCTACACCTTC. Translating it yields CASSPAAANYGYTF. The gene calls are TRBV18 and TRBJ1-2, with D uncertain. Germline CDR1 is KGHSH and CDR2 is LQKENI. V was trimmed by 3 bases and J by 2 bases, leaving 10 bases between them. This CDR3 is built from 14 residues.

V and J are TRBV27 and TRBJ2-7; the D gene is possibly TRBD2 (6 bases). Trimming pared 9 bases from V and 3 bases from J, leaving 9 bases between. Germline V gives CDR1 MNHEY, CDR2 SMNVEV (reference sequence). The CDR3 loop spans 11 amino acids. This CDR3 reads CARRGNYEQYF. CDR3 coding DNA: TGTGCCAGGCGGGGTAACTACGAGCAGTACTTC.